These 7 T cell receptor beta chains came from one sample sequenced in a study of T-cell reconstitution after alpha-beta-depleted transplantation in children. Preparation of the TCRbeta library used unique molecular identifiers. MiXCR was run by TCRdb on the PCR reads, yielding one entry per CDR3 protein. The repertoire has 700,000 to 950,000 distinct CDR3 sequences, less than 20% of them found once; the top ten carry under 6%. The input for sequencing was PBMCs, mostly from graft donor cells, taken 360 days after TCRalphabeta/CD19-depleted stem cell transplant. These receptors all stem from a male patient under 18 who had a stem cell transplant for acute lymphoblastic leukemia, so the T cells may come from the graft donor.

In its sample, this clonotype was seen a few times. This chain joins TRBV18 and TRBJ2-7; D unclear. The CDR3 length is 14 residues. Germline-derived CDR1 and CDR2 are KGHSH and LQKENI. Trimming removed 2 bases from V and 4 bases from J, with 12 bases in between. CDR3 in amino acids: CASSPDGRWYEQYF. CDR3 nucleotides: TGTGCCAGCTCACCAGACGGCCGGTGGTACGAGCAGTACTTC.

This clonotype was found a few times. This sequence joins TRBV4-1 and TRBJ1-2, with D possibly matching TRBD1 (5 bases). V was cut by 8 bases and J by 5 bases, with 18 bases left in between. CDR3 length equals 14 residues. From germline, CDR1 is MGHRA and CDR2 YSYEKL. The CDR3 protein is CASSRLGERYGYTF. The DNA for the CDR3 is TGCGCCAGCTCTCGGCTGGGGGAAAGGTATGGCTACACCTTC.

V and J are TRBV11-2 and TRBJ2-5, with a possible D match to TRBD2 (5 bases). This CDR3 has 16 residues. With 3 bases removed from V and 3 bases from J, the gap between germline ends came to 17 bases. Germline assignment: CDR1 SGHAT and CDR2 FQNNGV. The CDR3, as DNA: TGTGCCAGCAGCTTGTCGAGGACTCAAATAAAAGAGACCCAGTACTTC. Encoded protein: CASSLSRTQIKETQYF.

This clonotype was picked up a small number of times. This chain links TRBV20-1 with TRBJ2-1; D not certain. The CDR3 extends over 13 amino acids. Germline V lookup: CDR1 DFQATT, CDR2 SNEGSKA (reference sequence). Trimming left V 6 bases short and J 5 bases short, with 14 bases between. The chain's CDR3 is CSATATENNEQFF. Written as DNA, the CDR3 is TGCAGTGCGACCGCGACTGAAAACAATGAGCAGTTCTTC.

A few counts support this clonotype. The chain has TRBV7-9 and TRBJ2-5, with D possibly TRBD1 on 5 matching bases. The germline gives CDR1 SEHNR, CDR2 FQNEAQ (reference sequence). The V end lost 4 bases, the J end lost 1 base, and 13 bases lay between the germline ends. This CDR3 is 15 amino acids long. The CDR3 protein is CASSSNRQIQETQYF. For the CDR3, the DNA is TGTGCCAGCAGCTCTAACCGACAGATCCAAGAGACCCAGTACTTC.

This clonotype has a handful of counts. The chain has TRBV7-9 and TRBJ2-5; possible D gene TRBD2, 5 bases. V lost 6 bases, J lost 4 bases, and 15 bases lay in between. CDR3 length: 14 residues. The germline CDR1 and CDR2 sequences are SEHNR and FQNEAQ (reference sequence). As DNA, the CDR3 is TGTGCCAGCAGGAACCCAGGACTCCCAGAGACCCAGTACTTC. Protein sequence: CASRNPGLPETQYF.

This clonotype was detected a few times. The chain employs TRBV12-3 or TRBV12-4 and TRBJ2-1, with D perhaps assigned TRBD1 or TRBD2 (5 bases each). This CDR3 region has 12 residues. V was clipped by 8 bases and J by 2 bases, with 7 bases between them. The CDR3 DNA reads as TGTGCCAGCGGGGGACCCTACAATGAGCAGTTCTTC. Amino acid sequence: CASGGPYNEQFF.